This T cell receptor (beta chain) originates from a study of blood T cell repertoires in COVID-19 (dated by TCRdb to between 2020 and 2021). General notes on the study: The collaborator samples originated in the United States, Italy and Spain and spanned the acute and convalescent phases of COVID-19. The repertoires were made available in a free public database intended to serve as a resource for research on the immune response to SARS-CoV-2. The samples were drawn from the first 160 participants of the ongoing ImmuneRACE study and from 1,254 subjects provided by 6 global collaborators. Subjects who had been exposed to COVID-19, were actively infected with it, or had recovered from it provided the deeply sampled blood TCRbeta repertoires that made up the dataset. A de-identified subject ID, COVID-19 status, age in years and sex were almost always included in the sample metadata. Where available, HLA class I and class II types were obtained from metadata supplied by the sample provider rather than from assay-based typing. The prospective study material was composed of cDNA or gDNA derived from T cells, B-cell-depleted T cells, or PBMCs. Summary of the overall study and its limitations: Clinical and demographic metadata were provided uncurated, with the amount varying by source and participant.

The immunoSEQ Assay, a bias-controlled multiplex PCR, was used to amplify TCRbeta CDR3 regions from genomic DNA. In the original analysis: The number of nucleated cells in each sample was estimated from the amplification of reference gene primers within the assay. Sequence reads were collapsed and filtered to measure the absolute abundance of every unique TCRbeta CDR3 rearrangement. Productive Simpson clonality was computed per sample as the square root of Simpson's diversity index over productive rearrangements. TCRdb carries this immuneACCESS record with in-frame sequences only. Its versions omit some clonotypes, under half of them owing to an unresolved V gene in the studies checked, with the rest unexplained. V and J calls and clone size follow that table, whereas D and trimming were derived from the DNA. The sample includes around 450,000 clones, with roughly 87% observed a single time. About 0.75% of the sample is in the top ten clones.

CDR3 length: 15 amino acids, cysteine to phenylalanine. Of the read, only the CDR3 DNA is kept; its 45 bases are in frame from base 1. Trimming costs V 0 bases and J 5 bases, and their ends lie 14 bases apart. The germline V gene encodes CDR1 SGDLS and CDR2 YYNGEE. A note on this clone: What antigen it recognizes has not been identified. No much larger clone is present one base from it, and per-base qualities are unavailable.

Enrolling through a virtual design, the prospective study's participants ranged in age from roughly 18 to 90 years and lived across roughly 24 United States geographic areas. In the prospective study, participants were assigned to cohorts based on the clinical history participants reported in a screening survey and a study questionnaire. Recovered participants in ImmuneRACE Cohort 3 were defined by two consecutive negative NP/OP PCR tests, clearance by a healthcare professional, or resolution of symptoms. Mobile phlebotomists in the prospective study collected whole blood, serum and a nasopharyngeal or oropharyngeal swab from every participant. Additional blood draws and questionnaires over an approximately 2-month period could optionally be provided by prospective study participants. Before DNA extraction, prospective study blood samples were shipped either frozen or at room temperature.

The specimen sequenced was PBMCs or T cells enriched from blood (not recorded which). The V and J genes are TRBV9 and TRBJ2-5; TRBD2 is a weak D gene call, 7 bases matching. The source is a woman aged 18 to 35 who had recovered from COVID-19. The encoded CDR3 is CASSVVGGGAETQYF. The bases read TGTGCCAGCAGCGTAGTAGGAGGGGGGGCGGAGACCCAGTACTTC.